This T cell receptor beta chain comes out of a study of CD8 T cells in ankylosing spondylitis. General study results and limits: Typical of ankylosing spondylitis blood, it appeared, was a TCR beta motif of eight highly homologous variants.

V was trimmed by 6 bases and J by 0 bases, leaving 6 bases between them. Germline CDR1 and CDR2: SGHTA and FQGTGA. The CDR3 is made up of 12 amino acids. This clonotype was seen only a few times. Its antigen is undetermined. Researchers built TCR beta libraries using quantitative 5'-RACE with molecular barcodes. One entry per CDR3 protein, called by TCRdb with MiXCR from the 5' RACE reads. This table holds about 89,000 distinct CDR3 sequences, more than 25% found once. J is TRBJ2-7 and V is TRBV7-3, with no clear D. The sequenced material came from blood, either unsorted or a sorted T cell fraction (not recorded which). The source of this sequence is a male donor with ankylosing spondylitis or in good health (not recorded which). The CDR3 region is CASRLSSYEQYF. In DNA, the CDR3 is TGTGCCAGCAGACTAAGCTCCTACGAGCAGTACTTC.